Detailed here is one T cell receptor beta chain. Per the germline V gene, CDR1 is SGHTA and CDR2 is FQGNSA. The CDR3 totals 14 residues. V gave up 5 bases and J gave up 6 bases; unmatched junction bases: 3. This record belongs to a study of OX40 agonist ivuxolimab in advanced cancers. TCRdb's copy holds only in-frame clones and misses some; the assay was immunoSEQ multiplex PCR. Among about 64,000 clones listed, around 84% were seen once. V gene TRBV7-2 combines with J gene TRBJ2-2, with 10 positions matching TRBD2. This receptor was obtained from an adult with an advanced solid tumor such as melanoma, head and neck, liver or kidney cancer. This specimen was CD4+ or CD8+ T cells sorted from blood, taken in a trial of the OX40 agonist ivuxolimab. CDR3 sequence reads: CASSAGTSAGELFF. CDR3 DNA sequence: TGTGCCAGCAGCGCCGGGACTAGCGCCGGGGAGCTGTTTTTT.